One sample yielded the 32 T cell receptor beta chains listed below, sequenced in a study of regulatory T cells in long-lasting Graves disease. The authors built TCR beta libraries using iRepertoire HTBI primers and Arm-PCR of CDR3 regions. TCRdb reprocessed the multiplex PCR reads with MiXCR, giving one entry per CDR3 protein. The sample yields a few hundred thousand distinct CDR3 sequences, 20% to 25% seen once. As to time point: persistent/refractory GD, antithyroid drugs over 5 years with positive TRAb. Generation of the TCR library employed RNA extracted from PBMCs. Here the sequenced sample was peripheral blood mononuclear cells (PBMCs), taken when the disease was refractory, from a patient treated with antithyroid drugs. Receptor source: a middle-aged woman with Graves disease.

The chain joins TRBV25-1 to TRBJ2-5; D ambiguous. Germline V gene sequence: CDR1 MGHDK, CDR2 SYGVNS. The CDR3 length is 14 residues. Trimming cost V 6 bases and J 5 bases, with 16 bases left between them. CDR3 protein: CASRNTGPSETQYF. The CDR3, as DNA: TGTGCCAGCAGGAATACCGGGCCTTCCGAGACCCAGTACTTC.

This clonotype has more than one count but fewer than ten. The chain uses TRBV27 and TRBJ1-5, with no clear D. The CDR3 covers 14 residues. Trimming left V 6 bases short and J 0 bases short, with 9 bases between. Germline values: CDR1 MNHEY, CDR2 SMNVEV (reference sequence). DNA for the CDR3: TGTGCCAGCAGGGCTGCTGGTAGCAATCAGCCCCAGCATTTT. Protein: CASRAAGSNQPQHF.

Worth noting for this clonotype: A much more abundant neighbour one base away suggests this may be a read error. The CDR3 loop is CAGRDLQGAYEQYF. CDR3 bases: TGTGCCGGCAGGGACCTACAGGGGGCCTACGAGCAGTACTTC. The chain links TRBV27 to TRBJ2-7; 8 nucleotides match TRBD1. Germline V CDR1 and CDR2: MNHEY, SMNVEV (reference sequence). The CDR3 spans 14 residues.

This clonotype was detected many times. The chain has TRBV28 and TRBJ1-1; D possibly corresponds to TRBD1 (6 bases). CDR3 length: 14 residues. Germline loops: CDR1 MDHEN, CDR2 SYDVKM. V was shortened by 6 bases and J by 1 base, with 12 bases between the two germline ends. CDR3 loop: CASRPTGRNTEAFF. The CDR3 bases are TGTGCCAGCAGGCCCACAGGGAGGAACACTGAAGCTTTCTTT.

This rearrangement joins TRBV9 to TRBJ2-7; tentatively, D is TRBD1 (6 bases). Germline values: CDR1 SGDLS, CDR2 YYNGEE. The CDR3 is 14 residues long. Trimming removed 4 bases at V and 5 bases at J, with 16 bases between. The CDR3: CASSPAQDRNEQYF. For the CDR3, the DNA is TGTGCCAGCAGCCCAGCCCAAGACAGGAACGAGCAGTACTTC.

V gene TRBV15 combines with J gene TRBJ2-6, with no clear D. V dropped 0 bases and J dropped 0 bases, with 9 bases sitting between them. The CDR3 extends over 17 amino acids. Germline V CDR1 and CDR2: LNHNV, YYDKDF (reference sequence). Written as DNA, the CDR3 is TGTGCCACCAGCAGAGATCGACGGGTCTCTGGGGCCAACGTCCTGACTTTC. Residues: CATSRDRRVSGANVLTF.

This clonotype was counted only a few times. The genes are TRBV6-1 and TRBJ1-1; D is unclear. V dropped 1 base and J dropped 1 base, with 7 bases sitting between them. Germline V gene sequence: CDR1 MNHNS, CDR2 SASEGT. The CDR3 consists of 14 residues. Written as DNA, the CDR3 is TGTGCCAGCAGTGAAGTGTTCCGGAACACTGAAGCTTTCTTT. Its protein product is CASSEVFRNTEAFF.

This chain uses TRBV14 with TRBJ2-4; D not resolved. The CDR3 totals 16 residues. V shed 0 bases and J shed 0 bases, with 9 bases lying between them. Germline V CDR1 and CDR2: SGHDN, FVKESK. This CDR3 is CASSQEALGAKNIQYF. The CDR3 nucleotides read TGTGCCAGCAGCCAAGAGGCCCTCGGAGCCAAAAACATTCAGTACTTC.

The gene calls are TRBV7-9 and TRBJ2-3, with 7 bases aligning to TRBD1. Germline CDR1 and CDR2: SEHNR and FQNEAQ (reference sequence). The CDR3 is 14 residues long. V gave up 5 bases and J gave up 2 bases; unmatched junction bases: 4. The CDR3: CASSPTGNTDTQYF. The DNA for the CDR3 is TGTGCCAGCAGCCCGACAGGGAACACAGATACGCAGTATTTT.

In its sample, this clonotype was seen many times. V gene TRBV15 combines with J gene TRBJ1-1, with D tentatively TRBD1 (5 bases). Looked up from germline, CDR1 is LNHNV and CDR2 is YYDKDF (reference sequence). The CDR3 is 14 amino acids. Trimming took off 4 bases at V and 5 bases at J, with 14 bases between the two ends. This chain's CDR3 is CATSTAGSGTEAFF. The CDR3 DNA reads TGTGCCACCAGCACGGCAGGGAGTGGTACTGAAGCTTTCTTT.

Many counts were recorded for this clonotype. This chain connects TRBV29-1 to TRBJ2-5; the D gene is possibly TRBD1 (7 bases). V was shortened by 6 bases and J by 1 base, with 12 bases between the two germline ends. The CDR3 covers 13 residues. The germline gives CDR1 SQVTM, CDR2 ANQGSEA. The CDR3 nucleotides read TGCAGCGTCCCCCAGGGGGGCCAAGAGACCCAGTACTTC. Translation: CSVPQGGQETQYF.

This clonotype was counted at least ten times. The genes are TRBV12-5 and TRBJ2-5, with D unclear. Germline CDR1 is LGHNT and CDR2 is FRNRAP. The germline V and J ends were trimmed by 6 bases and 3 bases, with 17 bases remaining between them. This CDR3 has 15 residues. CDR3 residues: CASGIRPAVEETQYF. Written as DNA, the CDR3 is TGTGCTAGTGGAATCCGTCCGGCAGTCGAAGAGACCCAGTACTTC.

The chain couples TRBV11-2 to TRBJ2-4, with D perhaps given as TRBD1 or TRBD2 (5 bases each). Per germline, CDR1 SGHAT and CDR2 FQNNGV. V was trimmed by 5 bases and J by 0 bases, leaving 14 bases between them. There are 16 residues in the CDR3. The CDR3 DNA reads TGTGCCAGCAGCGGGGGACCGCTCCTAGCCAAAAACATTCAGTACTTC. This codes for CASSGGPLLAKNIQYF.

This clonotype came up many times. The chain carries TRBV28 and TRBJ2-5; D possibly corresponds to TRBD1 (5 bases). Germline V gene lookup returns CDR1 MDHEN and CDR2 SYDVKM. The ends were cut back, 4 bases at V and 2 bases at J, with 20 bases in the middle. This CDR3 comprises 17 residues. In DNA form, the CDR3 reads TGTGCCAGCAGTTCCATTCTGCGACAGATAACTCAAGAGACCCAGTACTTC. This gives the protein CASSSILRQITQETQYF.

This clonotype was seen many times. The chain combines TRBV20-1 with TRBJ2-5; 7 bases are shared with TRBD2. Germline assignment: CDR1 DFQATT and CDR2 SNEGSKA (reference sequence). This CDR3 has 13 amino acids. With 6 bases clipped from V and 10 bases from J, the junction kept 14 bases outside the gene matches. The CDR3 here is CSAERGRPGDQYF. Written as DNA, the CDR3 is TGCAGTGCCGAGCGGGGACGTCCGGGCGACCAGTACTTC.

This chain joins TRBV10-1 and TRBJ1-3; tentative D call: TRBD1 (5 bases). Germline loops: CDR1 WNHNN, CDR2 SYGVQD (reference sequence). Trimming left V 10 bases short and J 6 bases short, with 10 bases between. The CDR3 length is 11 residues. CDR3 DNA sequence: TGCGCCATTGGGGCCGAAAACACCATATATTTT. This codes for CAIGAENTIYF.

This clonotype was detected ten times or more. J is TRBJ2-4 and V is TRBV15, with 7 bases fitting TRBD1. Germline V gene sequence: CDR1 LNHNV, CDR2 YYDKDF (reference sequence). CDR3 length equals 13 residues. V trimming: 3 bases; J trimming: 11 bases; junction bases outside the gene matches: 7. The DNA of the CDR3 is TGTGCCACCAGCAGGATCGGACAGGCGCTTCAGTACTTC. Protein product: CATSRIGQALQYF. Combining the CDR3 with reference TRBV15 and TRBJ2-4 gives the whole variable domain DAMVIQNPRYQVTQFGKPVTLSCSQTLNHNVMYWYQQKSSQAPKLLFHYYDKDFNNEADTPDNFQSRRPNTSFCFLDIRSPGLGDTAMYLCATSRIGQALQYFGAGTRLSVL.

V and J are TRBV6-2 or TRBV6-3 and TRBJ2-7; D is possibly TRBD1 or TRBD2 (5 bases each). Germline CDR1 is MNHEY and CDR2 is SVGEGT. Trimming pared 6 bases from V and 5 bases from J, leaving 23 bases between. The CDR3 extends over 16 amino acids. This CDR3 is CASRHLSGRASHEQYF. CDR3 DNA: TGTGCCAGCAGACACCTCTCAGGGAGAGCTTCCCACGAGCAGTACTTC.

This clonotype was seen many times. The V gene is TRBV10-3, the J gene TRBJ2-5, with D possibly being TRBD1 or TRBD2 (5 bases each). This CDR3 is 13 amino acids long. Per the germline V gene, CDR1 is ENHRY and CDR2 is SYGVKD. Trimming shortened V by 3 bases and J by 5 bases, and 10 bases separated the two germline ends. The CDR3 bases are TGTGCCATCAGTGACAGGGAGTCGGAGACCCAGTACTTC. This codes for CAISDRESETQYF.

The rearrangement uses TRBV30 and TRBJ1-6; D call uncertain. This CDR3 spans 16 amino acids. Germline V gene data show CDR1 as GTSNPN and CDR2 as SVGIG (reference sequence). Trimming removed 0 bases at V and 3 bases at J, with 12 bases between. CDR3 region: CAWSVRTAFYNSPLHF. For the CDR3, the DNA is TGTGCCTGGAGTGTTCGGACGGCTTTCTATAATTCACCCCTCCACTTT.

This clonotype came up a few times. The V call is TRBV20-1, the J call TRBJ1-5; D is undetermined. The V gene lost 6 bases and the J gene lost 1 base, with 7 bases spanning the gap. Germline V gene data show CDR1 as DFQATT and CDR2 as SNEGSKA (reference sequence). The CDR3 covers 12 residues. CDR3 in DNA: TGCAGTGCCCGTAAGAGCAATCAGCCCCAGCATTTT. It translates to CSARKSNQPQHF.

Ten or more counts support this clonotype. DNA for the CDR3: TGTGCCAGCAGCCCTGGTATGCGGGATGGAACTGAAGCTTTCTTT. The encoded protein is CASSPGMRDGTEAFF. This chain links TRBV11-2 with TRBJ1-1, with D hard to call. The CDR3 is 15 amino acids. The germline V gene encodes CDR1 SGHAT and CDR2 FQNNGV. Trimming took off 5 bases at V and 5 bases at J, with 18 bases between the two ends. The full variable domain, in which reference TRBV11-2 and TRBJ1-1 provide the parts outside the CDR3, is EAGVAQSPRYKIIEKRQSVAFWCNPISGHATLYWYQQILGQGPKLLIQFQNNGVVDDSQLPKDRFSAERLKGVDSTLKIQPAKLEDSAVYLCASSPGMRDGTEAFFGQGTRLTVV.

This clonotype was counted a few times. Relative to the germline gene, one junction end is altered; a read error may explain this. The V and J genes are TRBV2 and TRBJ2-7; D unresolved. The CDR3 contains 12 residues. From germline, CDR1 is SNHLY and CDR2 FYNNEI. CDR3 protein: CASRDWSFEQYF. CDR3 coding DNA: TGTGCCAGCAGGGATTGGTCCTTCGAGCAGTACTTC.

This clonotype was detected once. The rearrangement uses TRBV19 and TRBJ2-7, with 7 bases matching TRBD1. Germline V gene sequence: CDR1 LNHDA, CDR2 SQIVND (reference sequence). The CDR3 consists of 14 residues. After removal of 5 bases from V and 2 bases from J, the junction contained 6 bases not matched to a gene. For the CDR3, the DNA is TGTGCCAGTAGTCCAATGGGGACAGCCTACGAGCAGTACTTC. Protein sequence: CASSPMGTAYEQYF.

This clonotype was counted a few times. This may be a read error: a much more frequent sequence differs by one nucleotide. This chain joins TRBV14 and TRBJ2-7, with no clear D. The germline V and J ends were trimmed by 2 bases and 5 bases, with 4 bases remaining between them. This CDR3 region has 11 residues. Germline lookup yields CDR1 SGHDN and CDR2 FVKESK. The CDR3 DNA sequence: TGTGCCAGCAGCCAATTCCACGAGCAGTACTTC. Encoded protein: CASSQFHEQYF.

The V and J genes are TRBV20-1 and TRBJ2-7, with a weak D call TRBD2 (6 bases). V lost 6 bases, J lost 4 bases, and 16 bases lay in between. The CDR3 length is 13 residues. CDR1 is DFQATT, CDR2 SNEGSKA, per germline (reference sequence). CDR3 nucleotide sequence: TGCAGTGCAAGACCAGCGGAGGGGTACGAGCAGTACTTC. The encoded protein is CSARPAEGYEQYF.

This clonotype was recorded many times. The chain is built from TRBV28 and TRBJ2-7; no reliable D call. CDR1 is MDHEN and CDR2 is SYDVKM in the germline V gene. The CDR3 is made up of 15 amino acids. Trimming stripped 6 bases from V and 1 base from J, with 16 bases between. The DNA for the CDR3 is TGTGCCAGCAGATATAAACCCTATAGGTCCTACGAGCAGTACTTC. It translates to CASRYKPYRSYEQYF.

The chain has TRBV7-9 and TRBJ1-1; D is perhaps TRBD1 (5 bases). Between the trimmed V and J ends, which lost 1 base and 6 bases, there was a span of 9 bases. Germline V gene lookup returns CDR1 SEHNR and CDR2 FQNEAQ (reference sequence). The CDR3 loop spans 13 amino acids. Written as DNA, the CDR3 is TGTGCCAGCAGCTTAGGAGGGGCCGCTGAAGCTTTCTTT. Its protein product is CASSLGGAAEAFF. The full variable domain, rest sourced from reference TRBV7-9 and TRBJ1-1, is DTGVSQNPRHKITKRGQNVTFRCDPISEHNRLYWYRQTLGQGPEFLTYFQNEAQLEKSRLLSDRFSAERPKGSFSTLEIQRTEQGDSAMYLCASSLGGAAEAFFGQGTRLTVV.

As concerns this clonotype: Being one base from a much bigger clone, this may be a read error. The chain carries TRBV29-1 and TRBJ2-7; D perhaps matches TRBD2 (6 bases). Germline CDR1 SQVTM, CDR2 ANQGSEA. This CDR3 has 13 amino acids. This chain's CDR3 is CSVELLAGYDQYF. The CDR3 DNA reads TGCAGCGTTGAGCTACTAGCAGGATACGATCAGTACTTC.

The J gene is TRBJ1-3, the V gene TRBV5-1, with D perhaps matching TRBD1 (6 bases). This CDR3 contains 15 residues. Trimming cost V 0 bases and J 3 bases, with 10 bases left between them. The V gene's germline CDR1 is SGHRS and CDR2 YFSETQ. This chain's CDR3 is CASSLAGAGGNTIYF. CDR3 coding DNA: TGCGCCAGCAGCTTGGCAGGGGCCGGTGGAAACACCATATATTTT.

Comment on this clonotype: A much larger clone differs from this one at a single base, so this may be a read error. V usage is TRBV11-2 and J usage is TRBJ1-6; D is unresolved. The CDR3 extends over 17 amino acids. Germline lookup yields CDR1 SGHAT and CDR2 FQNNGV. The CDR3 region is CASSPLPGPSYNSSLHF. The DNA of the CDR3 is TGTGCCAGCAGCCCACTACCCGGGCCCTCCTATAATTCATCCCTCCACTTT. The full variable domain, rest sourced from reference TRBV11-2 and TRBJ1-6, is EAGVAQSPRYKIIEKRQSVAFWCNPISGHATLYWYQQILGQGPKLLIQFQNNGVVDDSQLPKDRFSAERLKGVDSTLKIQPAKLEDSAVYLCASSPLPGPSYNSSLHFGNGTRLTVT.

V and J are TRBV4-1 and TRBJ1-5; 7 positions agree with TRBD1. With V trimmed by 2 bases and J by 1 base, 2 bases remained unmatched. CDR3 length: 15 amino acids. Germline loops: CDR1 MGHRA, CDR2 YSYEKL. CDR3: CASSQRQGSNQPQHF. The CDR3 DNA reads as TGCGCCAGCAGCCAACGACAGGGAAGCAATCAGCCCCAGCATTTT.